This TCR beta chain originates from a study of T cell responses to AZD1222 COVID-19 vaccine. Study outcomes and limitations: Unmutated regions of variants are reportedly targeted by nearly half of spike-specific TCRs. None of the repertoires were sampled until the peak T cell response had passed.

In regard to this clone: The antigen remains unidentified.

Only in-frame clones appear in the TCRdb table, and some are missing; sequencing was by immunoSEQ multiplex PCR. The sample yields 140,000 to 150,000 clones, under 95% seen once. The sequence was collected from an adult in good health. Material: peripheral blood, obtained on day 0 of MenACWY control vaccination.

In DNA, the CDR3 is TGTGCCAGCAGCTCGGGGGGGGTACGAGTCGTCCCTGGGGCCAACGTCCTGACTTTC. It is translated as CASSSGGVRVVPGANVLTF. V is TRBV5-4 and J is TRBJ2-6, with TRBD2 matching 8 bases. Unmatched junction bases numbered 13, after V lost 3 bases and J lost 2 bases. The CDR3 runs to 19 residues. The germline CDR1 and CDR2 sequences are SGHNT and YYREEE (reference sequence).